These 30 T cell receptor beta chains came from one sample sequenced in a study of T cell changes during pregnancy in multiple sclerosis. The data were produced by immunoSEQ multiplex PCR, yet TCRdb's version contains in-frame clones alone and is incomplete. The sample includes roughly 45,000 clones, approximately 95% of them seen just once. The starting material was CD8+ T cells from peripheral blood mononuclear cells, obtained in the first trimester of pregnancy. Every receptor here comes from a female donor with multiple sclerosis, enrolled in a pregnancy study.

The chain is built from TRBV2 and TRBJ1-5; D call uncertain. The V and J ends lost 8 bases and 1 base respectively, with 15 bases between them. The CDR3 is 15 residues long. The germline gives CDR1 SNHLY, CDR2 FYNNEI. The CDR3 nucleotides read TGTGCCAGCCACAGCGGAGTTGGCAGCAATCAGCCCCAGCATTTT. Its translation: CASHSGVGSNQPQHF.

This clone was seen a single time. The CDR3 DNA is TGTGCCAGCAGCCCCGGAATCGGGACAGGGGGCGATGAGCAGTTCTTC. Translation gives CASSPGIGTGGDEQFF. The rearrangement joins TRBV5-4 to TRBJ2-1, with 12 bases fitting TRBD1. The CDR3 has 16 amino acids. Per the germline V gene, CDR1 is SGHNT and CDR2 is YYREEE (reference sequence). The ends lost 4 bases at V and 8 bases at J; junction bases unmatched: 10.

V gene TRBV9 combines with J gene TRBJ1-2; D might be TRBD1 (5 bases). Germline CDR1 SGDLS, CDR2 YYNGEE. CDR3 length equals 12 residues. The ends were cut back, 2 bases at V and 10 bases at J, with 12 bases in the middle. In nucleotides, the CDR3 is TGTGCCAGCAGCGTCGGGGACTTTGACTACACCTTC. Amino acid sequence: CASSVGDFDYTF.

In this sample, this clone turned up once. The chain links TRBV28 to TRBJ2-5, with 10 bases lining up with TRBD1. From germline, CDR1 is MDHEN and CDR2 SYDVKM. The CDR3 is 16 amino acids. Trimming cost V 5 bases and J 1 base; bases outside gene matches: 7. CDR3 in amino acids: CASSPGTGVFQETQYF. In nucleotides, the CDR3 is TGTGCCAGCAGTCCCGGGACAGGGGTGTTCCAAGAGACCCAGTACTTC.

The chain joins TRBV5-6 to TRBJ2-3; tentative D call: TRBD2 (5 bases). Germline V gene data show CDR1 as SGHDT and CDR2 as YYEEEE. V was pared by 5 bases and J by 4 bases, with 8 bases between. This CDR3 comprises 12 residues. CDR3 coding DNA: TGTGCCAGCAGAGGGAGCGCAGATACGCAGTATTTT. It is translated as CASRGSADTQYF.

The genes are TRBV27 and TRBJ1-5, with TRBD1 identical over 7 bases. Looked up from germline, CDR1 is MNHEY and CDR2 is SMNVEV (reference sequence). Losses at the gene ends were 6 bases for V and 2 bases for J; bases not matched to a gene: 13. The CDR3 is 17 residues long. CDR3 residues: CASSTTRQGRGNQPQHF. As DNA, the CDR3 is TGTGCCAGCAGCACGACCCGACAGGGCAGGGGCAATCAGCCCCAGCATTTT.

In this sample, this clone turned up once. The chain links TRBV19 to TRBJ2-2, with 13 bases identical to TRBD2. The length of the CDR3 is 15 residues. With 10 bases clipped from V and 4 bases from J, the junction kept 6 bases outside the gene matches. Germline CDR1 LNHDA, CDR2 SQIVND (reference sequence). The DNA of the CDR3 is TGTGCCACCCTCAGACTAGCGGGAGGCACCGGGGAGCTGTTTTTT. The encoded protein is CATLRLAGGTGELFF.

A single count supports this clone. The chain combines TRBV10-2 with TRBJ2-3; 11 positions match TRBD2. The CDR3 spans 17 residues. Trimming removed 3 bases from V and 4 bases from J; junction bases left unmatched: 9. Germline lookup yields CDR1 WSHSY and CDR2 SAAADI. CDR3 amino acids: CASSETIAGGTSDTQYF. CDR3 bases: TGCGCCAGCAGTGAAACAATAGCGGGAGGGACCTCAGATACGCAGTATTTT.

V is TRBV9 and J is TRBJ1-1, with TRBD1 identical over 7 bases. V lost 0 bases, J lost 5 bases, and 4 bases stayed unmatched. Germline V CDR1 and CDR2: SGDLS, YYNGEE. CDR3 size: 14 residues. The CDR3 coding sequence is TGTGCCAGCAGCGTAGGAGGGGGCCGAACTGAAGCTTTCTTT. Translation: CASSVGGGRTEAFF. Together with reference TRBV9 and TRBJ1-1, the CDR3 gives the full variable domain: DSGVTQTPKHLITATGQRVTLRCSPRSGDLSVYWYQQSLDQGLQFLIQYYNGEERAKGNILERFSAQQFPDLHSELNLSSLELGDSALYFCASSVGGGRTEAFFGQGTRLTVV.

V is TRBV27 and J is TRBJ1-5; D may be TRBD1 (5 bases). Germline loops: CDR1 MNHEY, CDR2 SMNVEV (reference sequence). Trimming took 5 bases from V and 4 from J, leaving 9 bases between them. The CDR3 is made up of 13 amino acids. CDR3 protein: CASSERGNQPQHF. The DNA for the CDR3 is TGTGCCAGCAGTGAAAGGGGAAATCAGCCCCAGCATTTT.

This clone was observed a single time. The CDR3 region has the DNA TGTGCCAGCAGCTTATCGGGGAACACCGGGGAGCTGTTTTTT. Translated: CASSLSGNTGELFF. The chain couples TRBV7-6 to TRBJ2-2; no clear D gene. Germline CDR1 SGHVS, CDR2 FNYEAQ. Trimming removed 2 bases from V and 1 base from J, with 5 bases in between. This CDR3 is 14 amino acids long.

Turning to this clone: The junction shows a germline mismatch at one end, possibly a read error. The CDR3 DNA sequence: TGTGCCAGCAGCGATTTAGCGGGAGAGCTGTTCTTC. Protein: CASSDLAGELFF. J is TRBJ2-1 and V is TRBV9; 9 positions agree with TRBD2. The CDR3 runs to 12 residues. Germline CDR1 is SGDLS and CDR2 is YYNGEE.

The chain uses TRBV28 and TRBJ2-7; 7 bases align to TRBD2. V was clipped by 4 bases and J by 0 bases; unmatched bases: 6. The CDR3 runs to 15 residues. Germline V lookup: CDR1 MDHEN, CDR2 SYDVKM. For the CDR3, the DNA is TGTGCCAGCAGTTCCCGACTAGCAATCTCCTACGAGCAGTACTTC. Amino acids: CASSSRLAISYEQYF.

The J gene is TRBJ1-1, the V gene TRBV19; the D is unclear. CDR1 LNHDA and CDR2 SQIVND come from the germline V gene (reference sequence). The CDR3 runs 14 residues. V was cut by 8 bases and J by 1 base, with 14 bases left in between. The DNA of the CDR3 is TGTGCCAGTTCGCTCAGTTCCTGGAACACTGAAGCTTTCTTT. Its protein product is CASSLSSWNTEAFF. The whole variable domain, remainder taken from reference TRBV19 and TRBJ1-1, is DGGITQSPKYLFRKEGQNVTLSCEQNLNHDAMYWYRQDPGQGLRLIYYSQIVNDFQKGDIAEGYSVSREKKESFPLTVTSAQKNPTAFYLCASSLSSWNTEAFFGQGTRLTVV.

The rearrangement joins TRBV4-1 to TRBJ2-7, with 8 bases lining up with TRBD1. V lost 2 bases to trimming and J lost 2 bases; unmatched junction nucleotides: 2. The CDR3 has 14 residues. The V gene's germline CDR1 is MGHRA and CDR2 YSYEKL. Here the CDR3 reads CASSQSQGAYEQYF. The DNA of the CDR3 is TGCGCCAGCAGCCAATCACAGGGGGCCTACGAGCAGTACTTC.

This clone was detected only once. The chain joins TRBV27 to TRBJ1-1; D possibly corresponds to TRBD1 (6 bases). The CDR3 runs 12 residues. Germline V gene sequence: CDR1 MNHEY, CDR2 SMNVEV (reference sequence). Trimming left V 6 bases short and J 4 bases short, with 9 bases between. The CDR3, as DNA: TGTGCCAGCAGAAGGGGGAGCACTGAAGCTTTCTTT. Its translation is CASRRGSTEAFF.

This chain joins TRBV30 and TRBJ2-2; 8 bases are a match to TRBD2. Germline-derived CDR1 and CDR2 are GTSNPN and SVGIG (reference sequence). This CDR3 is built from 14 residues. V was pared by 4 bases and J by 5 bases, with 6 bases of the junction left unmatched. The CDR3 loop reads CAWKGAGETGELFF. In nucleotides, the CDR3 is TGTGCCTGGAAGGGAGCGGGGGAGACCGGGGAGCTGTTTTTT.

The chain couples TRBV7-8 to TRBJ2-1; 7 bases align to TRBD2. V lost 1 base to trimming and J lost 7 bases; unmatched junction nucleotides: 10. The germline gives CDR1 SGHVS, CDR2 FQNEAQ. The CDR3 extends over 16 amino acids. As DNA, the CDR3 is TGTGCCAGCAGCTTAGGGAGCGGGATGGATCGGAATGAGCAGTTCTTC. It yields the protein CASSLGSGMDRNEQFF.

The chain uses TRBV9 and TRBJ2-7, with unresolved D. This CDR3 has 14 amino acids. Germline lookup yields CDR1 SGDLS and CDR2 YYNGEE. The ends were cut back, 0 bases at V and 2 bases at J, with 9 bases in the middle. The chain's CDR3 is CASSVEVQAYEQYF. Here the CDR3 DNA reads TGTGCCAGCAGCGTAGAGGTCCAGGCCTACGAGCAGTACTTC. The full variable domain, in which reference TRBV9 and TRBJ2-7 provide the parts outside the CDR3, is DSGVTQTPKHLITATGQRVTLRCSPRSGDLSVYWYQQSLDQGLQFLIQYYNGEERAKGNILERFSAQQFPDLHSELNLSSLELGDSALYFCASSVEVQAYEQYFGPGTRLTVT.

CDR3 sequence: CAISGGQGAYEQYF. CDR3 in DNA: TGTGCCATCAGTGGGGGACAGGGCGCATACGAGCAGTACTTC. This rearrangement joins TRBV10-3 to TRBJ2-7; TRBD1 matches at 9 bases. CDR3 length: 14 residues. Trimming cost V 4 bases and J 4 bases; bases outside gene matches: 5. The germline gives CDR1 ENHRY, CDR2 SYGVKD.

The J gene is TRBJ2-7, the V gene TRBV9; D unresolved. The V end lost 3 bases, the J end lost 4 bases, and 11 bases lay between the germline ends. Germline CDR1 is SGDLS and CDR2 is YYNGEE. The CDR3 sequence is 13 residues long. The CDR3 coding sequence is TGTGCCAGCAGCGGGGCTTATACGTACGAGCAGTACTTC. Protein product: CASSGAYTYEQYF.

This clone was seen a handful of times. The J gene is TRBJ1-5, the V gene TRBV10-2, with 9 bases aligning to TRBD1. Germline assignment: CDR1 WSHSY and CDR2 SAAADI. The CDR3 contains 15 residues. Trimming removed 5 bases from V and 1 base from J; junction bases left unmatched: 3. CDR3 in DNA: TGCGCCAGCAGTCCCGGGACAGGGAGCAATCAGCCCCAGCATTTT. Its translation is CASSPGTGSNQPQHF.

This clone showed up just once. The chain couples TRBV29-1 to TRBJ2-7; 8 positions match TRBD2. CDR1 is SQVTM, CDR2 ANQGSEA, per germline. The CDR3 length is 16 residues. The V segment lost 5 bases and the J segment 2 bases; nucleotides outside the gene matches: 14. The CDR3 reads CSVRVLAGSSTYEQYF. CDR3 nucleotides: TGCAGCGTTCGGGTTCTAGCGGGTTCCTCCACCTACGAGCAGTACTTC.

The chain combines TRBV27 with TRBJ1-2; a weak D match, TRBD1 (6 bases). The CDR3 spans 14 residues. V shed 2 bases and J shed 7 bases, with 14 bases lying between them. The germline V gene encodes CDR1 MNHEY and CDR2 SMNVEV (reference sequence). DNA of the CDR3: TGTGCCAGCAGTTTAGTAGGGGGAAGCTCTGGCTACACCTTC. It specifies CASSLVGGSSGYTF.

This chain joins TRBV19 and TRBJ2-2; tentatively, D is TRBD1 (6 bases). V dropped 7 bases and J dropped 2 bases, with 11 bases sitting between them. The CDR3 runs 14 residues. The germline gives CDR1 LNHDA, CDR2 SQIVND (reference sequence). The CDR3 DNA reads TGTGCCAGTAATCAGGGGAGCAACACCGGGGAGCTGTTTTTT. It is translated as CASNQGSNTGELFF.

J is TRBJ2-1 and V is TRBV11-2; perhaps TRBD2 as D (6 bases). The CDR3 loop spans 15 amino acids. Germline values: CDR1 SGHAT, CDR2 FQNNGV. Between the trimmed V and J ends, which lost 1 base and 2 bases, there was a span of 9 bases. The CDR3 DNA reads TGTGCCAGCAGCTTAGGGAGGGTTACCTACAATGAGCAGTTCTTC. Its protein product is CASSLGRVTYNEQFF. The entire variable domain, with the rest obtained from reference TRBV11-2 and TRBJ2-1, is as follows: EAGVAQSPRYKIIEKRQSVAFWCNPISGHATLYWYQQILGQGPKLLIQFQNNGVVDDSQLPKDRFSAERLKGVDSTLKIQPAKLEDSAVYLCASSLGRVTYNEQFFGPGTRLTVL.

The CDR3 sequence is CATSSSGQAGFYGYTF. The CDR3 region has the DNA TGTGCCACCAGCAGCTCGGGTCAAGCGGGTTTCTATGGCTACACCTTC. V usage is TRBV15 and J usage is TRBJ1-2; no definite D call. This CDR3 is 16 amino acids long. V was trimmed by 3 bases and J by 4 bases, leaving 18 bases between them. Germline V gene data show CDR1 as LNHNV and CDR2 as YYDKDF (reference sequence).

This chain connects TRBV11-3 to TRBJ2-1; 7 bases agree with TRBD2. Germline-derived CDR1 and CDR2 are SGHNT and YENEEA. This CDR3 has 16 amino acids. The V gene end was trimmed by 1 base and the J gene end by 7 bases; junction bases not matched to a gene: 10. In DNA, the CDR3 is TGTGCCAGCAGCTTAGGGGAGGGTTCAGGGTCAAATGAGCAGTTCTTC. Translating it yields CASSLGEGSGSNEQFF.

The chain links TRBV27 to TRBJ2-6; the D is unclear. The V and J ends lost 6 bases and 4 bases respectively, with 4 bases between them. The CDR3 consists of 12 residues. CDR1 and CDR2 from the germline V gene are MNHEY and SMNVEV (reference sequence). The CDR3 spells CASRAGANVLTF. The CDR3 DNA is TGTGCCAGCAGGGCCGGGGCCAACGTCCTGACTTTC.

CDR3 in DNA: TGTGCCAGCAGTGACTCTCTAGCTCCCTACAATGAGCAGTTCTTC. It specifies CASSDSLAPYNEQFF. This chain links TRBV2 with TRBJ2-1, with D possibly matching TRBD2 (5 bases). The CDR3 sequence is 15 residues long. With 3 bases removed from V and 2 bases from J, the gap between germline ends came to 11 bases. CDR1 SNHLY and CDR2 FYNNEI come from the germline V gene.